These 6 T cell receptor beta chains share one sample of origin, sequenced in a study of T-cell reconstitution after alpha-beta-depleted transplantation in children listed by TCRdb under 2016. Libraries were made using PCR. Sequenced using an Illumina HiSeq 2500. Molecular barcoding was employed in the preparation of TCR libraries, with unique molecular identifiers being used to normalize TCRbeta repertoire quantification. TCRdb's own reprocessing of the public reads used fastp at Q25 and MiXCR and kept productive beta chains. Identical CDR3 proteins give one entry, which carries the most common genes and DNA. Counted in this sample were hundreds of thousands of distinct CDR3 sequences; over 10% of them appeared once. Clones ranked in the top ten supply 0.65% to 0.9% of the sample. Reading the label with the study, this specimen's treatment or condition is: allogeneic hematopoietic cell transplantation with graft depleted of TCRalphabeta T cells and CD19 B cells.

Sequenced material: PBMCs, taken before TCRalphabeta/CD19-depleted stem cell transplant. Receptors originate from a girl between 2 and 10 years old with congenital amegakaryocytic thrombocytopenia, due to receive a stem cell transplant.

The J gene is TRBJ1-2, the V gene TRBV7-2; the D gene is possibly TRBD1 (5 bases). The germline V gene encodes CDR1 SGHTA and CDR2 FQGNSA. The ends were cut back, 3 bases at V and 13 bases at J, with 12 bases in the middle. CDR3 length: 11 amino acids. CDR3 amino acids: CASSLRGRCTF. The DNA for the CDR3 is TGTGCCAGCAGCTTGAGGGGTCGCTGCACCTTC.

On this clonotype: A much larger clone sits a single nucleotide away, making a read error possible. The CDR3 nucleotides read TGTGGCAGCAGGGGAACGACCGACTACGAGCAGTACTTC. Its translation: CGSRGTTDYEQYF. The genes are TRBV6-1 and TRBJ2-7; perhaps TRBD1 as D (6 bases). CDR1 MNHNS and CDR2 SASEGT come from the germline V gene. The CDR3 covers 13 residues.

This clonotype was seen ten or more times. This chain connects TRBV12-3 or TRBV12-4 to TRBJ2-2; D may be TRBD1 (6 bases). The CDR3 is 15 amino acids. V lost 7 bases to trimming and J lost 6 bases, with 18 bases between them. This CDR3 is CASKLAAGVAGELFF. As DNA, the CDR3 is TGTGCCAGCAAACTTGCGGCAGGGGTGGCCGGGGAGCTGTTTTTT.

This clonotype was counted between two and nine times. The V and J genes are TRBV10-3 and TRBJ2-4, with 9 bases identical to TRBD1. J lost 8 bases, V lost 3 bases, and 8 bases had no gene match. The germline CDR1 and CDR2 sequences are ENHRY and SYGVKD. CDR3 size: 15 residues. CDR3 protein: CAISDPGTGRHIQYF. The CDR3 nucleotides read TGTGCCATCAGTGACCCCGGGACAGGGAGACACATTCAGTACTTC.

This CDR3 reads CASNPEANTEAFF. Written as DNA, the CDR3 is TGTGCCAGCAACCCCGAAGCAAACACTGAAGCTTTCTTT. The chain links TRBV7-8 to TRBJ1-1; unclear D gene. CDR1 and CDR2 from the germline V gene are SGHVS and FQNEAQ. V lost 7 bases and J 2 bases, leaving 11 bases between the germline ends. This CDR3 comprises 13 residues.

This clonotype was seen ten or more times. The chain couples TRBV7-3 to TRBJ2-1, with 9 positions matching TRBD2. Germline V gene data show CDR1 as SGHTA and CDR2 as FQGTGA. This CDR3 contains 15 residues. Trimming at V came to 4 bases and at J to 5 bases, leaving 6 bases not matched to a gene. CDR3 residues: CASSSLGGRDNEQFF. CDR3 sequence (DNA): TGTGCCAGCAGCTCTCTCGGCGGGAGGGACAATGAGCAGTTCTTC.